The 9 T cell receptor beta chains below were found in one sample sequenced in a study of T cell changes during pregnancy in multiple sclerosis. Libraries were prepared by immunoSEQ multiplex PCR; TCRdb keeps only in-frame clonotypes and omits some of them. The sample yields about 64,000 clones, over 85% seen once. The source was peripheral blood, collected in the second trimester of pregnancy. All receptors derive from a female donor with multiple sclerosis, enrolled in a pregnancy study.

This chain uses TRBV9 with TRBJ1-1; TRBD1 matches 7 bases. V was pared by 6 bases and J by 6 bases, with 14 bases of the junction left unmatched. Germline CDR1 SGDLS, CDR2 YYNGEE. The CDR3 contains 15 residues. The CDR3 reads CASNRLRTGVSEAFF. The CDR3 nucleotides read TGTGCCAGCAACAGACTGCGAACAGGGGTATCTGAAGCTTTCTTT.

The chain employs TRBV27 and TRBJ2-1; 7 bases agree with TRBD2. The CDR3 is made up of 19 amino acids. V shed 2 bases and J 5 bases; nucleotides not matched to a gene: 18. Germline V lookup: CDR1 MNHEY, CDR2 SMNVEV (reference sequence). The CDR3 DNA sequence: TGTGCCAGCAGTTTAACGCCCCCCTCTTTGGGCGGGAGCCACAATGAGCAGTTCTTC. Translating it yields CASSLTPPSLGGSHNEQFF.

This sequence joins TRBV6-5 and TRBJ1-2; D remains ambiguous. The V end lost 11 bases, the J end lost 5 bases, and 12 bases lay between the germline ends. Per the germline V gene, CDR1 is MNHEY and CDR2 is SVGAGI. CDR3 length: 11 amino acids. The CDR3 loop reads CAAGMVYGYTF. CDR3 nucleotide sequence: TGTGCCGCGGGCATGGTGTATGGCTACACCTTC.

This sequence joins TRBV5-1 and TRBJ1-2; no firm D call. The ends were cut back, 4 bases at V and 1 base at J, with 20 bases in the middle. CDR3 length: 17 amino acids. Per the germline V gene, CDR1 is SGHRS and CDR2 is YFSETQ. The CDR3 is CASSVGLAGLFNYGYTF. The CDR3 DNA reads as TGCGCCAGCAGCGTGGGATTGGCGGGTCTCTTTAACTATGGCTACACCTTC.

This clone appeared once. This chain links TRBV2 with TRBJ2-7; no reliable D call. In germline, CDR1 is SNHLY, CDR2 FYNNEI. The V and J ends lost 0 bases and 2 bases respectively, with 11 bases between them. The CDR3 is 15 residues long. DNA for the CDR3: TGTGCCAGCAGTGAAGCGAGCGTCCGAACCTACGAGCAGTACTTC. Its translation is CASSEASVRTYEQYF.

The chain uses TRBV11-2 and TRBJ1-5, with D perhaps matching TRBD1 (6 bases). Per germline, CDR1 SGHAT and CDR2 FQNNGV. V lost 6 bases to trimming and J lost 7 bases, with 13 bases between them. CDR3 length: 13 residues. CDR3 coding DNA: TGTGCCAGCAGTCCTTTACAGGGACAGCCCCAGCATTTT. Protein sequence: CASSPLQGQPQHF. The entire variable domain, with the rest obtained from reference TRBV11-2 and TRBJ1-5, is as follows: EAGVAQSPRYKIIEKRQSVAFWCNPISGHATLYWYQQILGQGPKLLIQFQNNGVVDDSQLPKDRFSAERLKGVDSTLKIQPAKLEDSAVYLCASSPLQGQPQHFGDGTRLSIL.

The J gene is TRBJ2-5, the V gene TRBV9; tentatively, D is TRBD2 (7 bases). The CDR3 is 15 residues long. The germline CDR1 and CDR2 sequences are SGDLS and YYNGEE. V gave up 0 bases and J gave up 5 bases, with 14 bases separating them. The CDR3 protein is CASSVGVGGGETQYF. In nucleotides, the CDR3 is TGTGCCAGCAGCGTAGGTGTAGGGGGAGGGGAGACCCAGTACTTC.

The rearrangement links TRBV9 to TRBJ2-1; maybe TRBD2 (6 bases). Deletions cut 3 bases from V and 3 bases from J, with 16 bases between. CDR3 length equals 16 residues. Germline V gene lookup returns CDR1 SGDLS and CDR2 YYNGEE. In DNA form, the CDR3 reads TGTGCCAGCAGCGCGGACCCGGGCGGGATCTACAATGAGCAGTTCTTC. The encoded protein is CASSADPGGIYNEQFF.

The chain recombines TRBV7-9 with TRBJ2-3, with 9 bases aligning to TRBD1. Germline CDR1 and CDR2: SEHNR and FQNEAQ (reference sequence). This CDR3 has 17 amino acids. V was clipped by 5 bases and J by 2 bases; unmatched bases: 11. The CDR3 coding sequence is TGTGCCAGCAGCGCCCTTCCGGGACAGGGTAACACAGATACGCAGTATTTT. As protein: CASSALPGQGNTDTQYF.